Presented here are 3 T cell receptor beta chains from one specimen sequenced in a study of STAT5B mutations in CD4+ large granular lymphocyte leukemia. Sequencing was performed with immunoSEQ multiplex PCR; in TCRdb, only in-frame clones are kept and a portion is missing. There are about 40,000 clones in the sample; roughly 76% occur only once, and about 3.9% lies in the top ten. The sequencing input was CD4+ T cells from blood buffy coats. The receptor set was obtained from a human donor in good health.

The V and J genes are TRBV6-1 and TRBJ2-1, with TRBD1 identical over 8 bases. The CDR3 consists of 12 residues. CDR1 and CDR2 from the germline V gene are MNHNS and SASEGT. V gave up 11 bases and J gave up 9 bases; unmatched junction bases: 9. CDR3 residues: CAGRTGSGEQFF. Here the CDR3 DNA reads TGTGCCGGTAGGACAGGGTCAGGTGAGCAGTTCTTC.

CDR3 sequence reads: CASSTGPRNTGELFF. The DNA for the CDR3 is TGTGCCAGCAGTACCGGACCTAGGAACACCGGGGAGCTGTTTTTT. The chain uses TRBV27 and TRBJ2-2; D uncertain. The germline V gene encodes CDR1 MNHEY and CDR2 SMNVEV (reference sequence). This CDR3 has 15 amino acids. Trimming took off 5 bases at V and 1 base at J, with 11 bases between the two ends.

CDR3 sequence (DNA): TGTGCCAGCAGTCCATGGTCGGGGGGGCGCACCGGGGAGCTGTTTTTT. Translation gives CASSPWSGGRTGELFF. This sequence joins TRBV27 and TRBJ2-2; 8 bases match TRBD2. Per the germline V gene, CDR1 is MNHEY and CDR2 is SMNVEV (reference sequence). V was clipped by 5 bases and J by 4 bases; unmatched bases: 9. This CDR3 region has 16 residues.